The clone carrying this T cell receptor beta chain was counted only a few times. Its matching antigen is unknown. At one boundary the junction diverges from the germline segment, which might be a read error. This entry comes from a study of vaccination and CD4 T cells after COVID-19. CD4+ T cells that had been cultured provided DNA sequenced with the Oncomine TCR Beta short-read assay. TCRdb independently ran MiXCR on the PCR reads; one entry per CDR3 protein. Here the sample spans about 10,000 distinct CDR3 sequences, about half being singletons. The CDR3 consists of 13 residues. Stated treatment: roughly 10-day PBMC culture with coronavirus spike peptide pools or control peptides (ViraFEST assay).

This clonotype was obtained from a human donor who had recovered from COVID-19. The rearrangement uses TRBV5-3 and TRBJ1-1, with 7 bases identical to TRBD1. TRBV5-3 is assigned to the ORF class and has an uncertain function. The sequenced sample was CD4+ T cells from blood, cultured in vitro. CDR3 DNA sequence: TGTGCCAGCAGCTTTTCAGGGGGCACTGAAGCTTTCTTT. Protein product: CASSFSGGTEAFF.